These 17 T cell receptor beta chains were all obtained from the same sample, sequenced in a study of control samples from healthy donors and cancer patients. The table came from immunoSEQ multiplex PCR; TCRdb's copy has only in-frame clones and leaves some out. The data contain over 100,000 clones, approximately 90% of them singletons. Specimen: blood. The receptors here all came from a woman aged 50 to 65 in good health.

The rearrangement joins TRBV7-2 to TRBJ2-3; D is unclear. The ends were cut back, 0 bases at V and 0 bases at J, with 4 bases in the middle. Germline V gene data show CDR1 as SGHTA and CDR2 as FQGNSA. The CDR3 covers 14 residues. The CDR3 nucleotides read TGTGCCAGCAGCTTAGCGGAGAGCACAGATACGCAGTATTTT. It encodes CASSLAESTDTQYF. Complete variable domain (other parts from reference TRBV7-2 and TRBJ2-3): GAGVSQSPSNKVTEKGKDVELRCDPISGHTALYWYRQSLGQGLEFLIYFQGNSAPDKSGLPSDRFSAERTGGSVSTLTIQRTQQEDSAVYLCASSLAESTDTQYFGPGTRLTVL.

The V gene is TRBV4-1, the J gene TRBJ1-2; TRBD1 is a possible D gene (5 bases). Germline V CDR1 and CDR2: MGHRA, YSYEKL. This CDR3 contains 16 residues. V lost 0 bases to trimming and J lost 3 bases, with 14 bases between them. CDR3 in DNA: TGCGCCAGCAGCCAAGAGGGGATACGACAGTACTATGGCTACACCTTC. This codes for CASSQEGIRQYYGYTF.

The V gene is TRBV2, the J gene TRBJ1-2; D is perhaps TRBD1 (5 bases). Trimming stripped 4 bases from V and 8 bases from J, with 20 bases between. The CDR3 totals 15 residues. Germline CDR1 and CDR2: SNHLY and FYNNEI. The DNA for the CDR3 is TGTGCCAGCAGTGCACCCGCGGGACCTATTTTGGGCTACACCTTC. It codes for CASSAPAGPILGYTF.

This chain uses TRBV28 with TRBJ2-7, with a weak D call TRBD1 (6 bases). Germline CDR1 and CDR2: MDHEN and SYDVKM. This CDR3 has 15 residues. V lost 2 bases and J lost 0, with 11 bases in between. CDR3 coding DNA: TGTGCCAGCAGTTTAGGGGGCGCCAGCTCCTACGAGCAGTACTTC. It specifies CASSLGGASSYEQYF.

The rearrangement uses TRBV5-1 and TRBJ2-7, with D possibly being TRBD1 (6 bases). The CDR3 covers 16 residues. V was clipped by 1 base and J by 4 bases, with 18 bases between them. Per germline, CDR1 SGHRS and CDR2 YFSETQ. CDR3 sequence: CASSLWTDNVIYEQYF. Written as DNA, the CDR3 is TGCGCCAGCAGCTTGTGGACAGACAACGTAATTTACGAGCAGTACTTC. Full variable domain (rest looked up from reference TRBV5-1 and TRBJ2-7): KAGVTQTPRYLIKTRGQQVTLSCSPISGHRSVSWYQQTPGQGLQFLFEYFSETQRNKGNFPGRFSGRQFSNSRSEMNVSTLELGDSALYLCASSLWTDNVIYEQYFGPGTRLTVT.

The genes are TRBV27 and TRBJ2-1; TRBD1 matches at 7 bases. The V gene's germline CDR1 is MNHEY and CDR2 SMNVEV (reference sequence). This CDR3 has 17 residues. Trimming took 8 bases from V and 6 from J; bases not matched to a gene: 19. CDR3 nucleotides: TGTGCCAGCGGTTCTTCTCTTGGGACAGACGCAGTCAATGAGCAGTTCTTC. Its translation: CASGSSLGTDAVNEQFF.

The rearrangement joins TRBV12-3 or TRBV12-4 to TRBJ1-6; a possible D gene is TRBD1 (5 bases). There are 13 residues in the CDR3. The V end lost 6 bases, the J end lost 7 bases, and 10 bases lay between the germline ends. CDR3 loop: CASRYGGNSPLHF. CDR3 bases: TGTGCCAGCAGATATGGGGGGAATTCACCCCTCCACTTT.

V usage is TRBV5-1 and J usage is TRBJ2-7; 7 positions agree with TRBD1. The CDR3 is 14 amino acids. The germline V gene has CDR1 SGHRS and CDR2 YFSETQ. The ends lost 3 bases at V and 0 bases at J; junction bases unmatched: 3. The CDR3 loop reads CASSSGQFSYEQYF. CDR3 DNA sequence: TGCGCCAGCAGCTCGGGACAGTTCTCCTACGAGCAGTACTTC. The complete variable domain, with remaining parts taken from reference TRBV5-1 and TRBJ2-7, reads KAGVTQTPRYLIKTRGQQVTLSCSPISGHRSVSWYQQTPGQGLQFLFEYFSETQRNKGNFPGRFSGRQFSNSRSEMNVSTLELGDSALYLCASSSGQFSYEQYFGPGTRLTVT.

This clone was observed a handful of times. The genes are TRBV3-1 (or the pseudogene TRBV3-2) and TRBJ1-5; no firm D call. Germline lookup yields CDR1 LGHDT and CDR2 YNNKEL (reference sequence). Trimming removed 4 bases at V and 7 bases at J, with 8 bases between. There are 12 residues in the CDR3. Here the CDR3 DNA reads TGTGCCAGCAGCCGTGGCGACCAGCCCCAGCATTTT. Translating it yields CASSRGDQPQHF.

This chain links TRBV6-6 with TRBJ1-5; D is possibly TRBD1 (5 bases). Germline assignment: CDR1 MNHNY and CDR2 SVGAGI (reference sequence). Trimming removed 2 bases at V and 6 bases at J, with 11 bases between. This CDR3 contains 14 residues. The CDR3 is CASSYAGGSQPQHF. CDR3 bases: TGTGCCAGCAGTTACGCTGGGGGTAGTCAGCCCCAGCATTTT.

The chain couples TRBV18 to TRBJ1-6; 8 nucleotides match TRBD1. CDR1 is KGHSH, CDR2 LQKENI, per germline. Losses at the gene ends were 5 bases for V and 10 bases for J; bases not matched to a gene: 7. The CDR3 covers 14 residues. The CDR3 loop is CASSTDRGGSPLHF. As DNA, the CDR3 is TGTGCCAGCTCAACAGACAGGGGTGGGTCACCCCTCCACTTT.

V usage is TRBV5-1 and J usage is TRBJ1-1, with D unresolved. The V and J ends lost 3 bases and 6 bases respectively, with 21 bases between them. This CDR3 region has 16 residues. Germline CDR1 reads SGHRS; CDR2 reads YFSETQ. The CDR3: CASSSFKFSWEAEAFF. The CDR3, as DNA: TGCGCCAGCAGCTCCTTTAAATTTTCTTGGGAGGCTGAAGCTTTCTTT.

The chain couples TRBV13 to TRBJ2-4, with 8 bases aligning to TRBD2. This CDR3 has 15 residues. Unmatched junction bases numbered 4, after V lost 6 bases and J lost 0 bases. The V gene's germline CDR1 is PRHDT and CDR2 FYEKMQ (reference sequence). For the CDR3, the DNA is TGTGCCAGCAGGGCGGGGGGCCTAGCCAAAAACATTCAGTACTTC. Its protein is CASRAGGLAKNIQYF. The full variable domain, rest sourced from reference TRBV13 and TRBJ2-4, is AAGVIQSPRHLIKEKRETATLKCYPIPRHDTVYWYQQGPGQDPQFLISFYEKMQSDKGSIPDRFSAQQFSDYHSELNMSSLELGDSALYFCASRAGGLAKNIQYFGAGTRLSVL.

The chain carries TRBV2 and TRBJ1-5; a weak D match, TRBD1 (6 bases). In germline, CDR1 is SNHLY, CDR2 FYNNEI. V dropped 5 bases and J dropped 9 bases, with 14 bases sitting between them. The CDR3 covers 13 residues. CDR3: CASSQGSVGPQHF. The CDR3 coding sequence is TGTGCCAGCAGTCAGGGGTCGGTAGGGCCCCAGCATTTT.

This chain connects TRBV19 to TRBJ2-1; D possibly corresponds to TRBD1 (5 bases). CDR3 length: 15 amino acids. The V gene's germline CDR1 is LNHDA and CDR2 SQIVND (reference sequence). Trimming left V 3 bases short and J 8 bases short, with 17 bases between. CDR3 bases: TGTGCCAGTAGTATCTCCGCAGGGTATGTCGATGAGCAGTTCTTC. Protein product: CASSISAGYVDEQFF.

The rearrangement joins TRBV28 to TRBJ1-3; a possible D gene is TRBD1 (6 bases). Deletions cut 9 bases from V and 3 bases from J, with 15 bases between. The CDR3 has 14 residues. Germline loops: CDR1 MDHEN, CDR2 SYDVKM. CDR3 residues: CASEDRLSGNTIYF. The DNA for the CDR3 is TGTGCCAGTGAAGACAGGCTCAGTGGAAACACCATATATTTT.

On this clone: One junction end does not reproduce the germline sequence, and a read error may be involved. The chain joins TRBV9 to TRBJ2-2; TRBD2 might be the D (7 bases). The germline CDR1 and CDR2 sequences are SGDLS and YYNGEE. The CDR3 extends over 16 amino acids. The CDR3 DNA sequence: TGTCCCAGCAGCGTAGAAGGGGGGGCATACACCGGGGAGCTGTTTTTT. It translates to CPSSVEGGAYTGELFF.